This entry lists 9 T cell receptor beta chains sequenced from one sample in a study of T cells in Graves' hyperthyroidism and ophthalmopathy. Using RNA transcripts as the source, TCR beta CDR3 regions were amplified. The TCR CDR3 was amplified in a first-round RT-PCR using the HTBI primer set. TCRdb analysed the multiplex PCR reads with MiXCR anew, one entry per CDR3 protein. The sample lists 650,000 to 700,000 distinct CDR3 sequences; roughly 17% were seen once. The sequenced material came from blood. Source of these receptors: a man aged 45 to 65 with Graves' hyperthyroidism.

The rearrangement uses TRBV5-5 and TRBJ1-1, with 8 bases matching TRBD1. CDR1 and CDR2 (germline): SGHKS, YYEKEE (reference sequence). The CDR3 is 16 residues long. With 0 bases clipped from V and 4 bases from J, the junction kept 8 bases outside the gene matches. CDR3 amino acids: CASSLGTGGRGTEAFF. The CDR3 DNA sequence: TGTGCCAGCAGCTTGGGAACAGGGGGTAGGGGCACTGAAGCTTTCTTT.

The chain joins TRBV20-1 to TRBJ2-2, with no clear D. Looked up from germline, CDR1 is DFQATT and CDR2 is SNEGSKA (reference sequence). The CDR3 is 13 amino acids. Between the trimmed V and J ends, which lost 1 base and 8 bases, there was a span of 11 bases. The CDR3 sequence: CSARGSAEGELFF. The CDR3 DNA follows: TGCAGTGCTAGAGGCAGCGCCGAAGGGGAGCTGTTTTTT.

V usage is TRBV19 and J usage is TRBJ2-3; 9 nucleotides align to TRBD2. CDR1 is LNHDA and CDR2 is SQIVND in the germline V gene (reference sequence). V shed 5 bases and J 5 bases; nucleotides not matched to a gene: 5. This CDR3 is 14 amino acids long. This CDR3 reads CASSLAGVIDTQYF. The CDR3 DNA reads TGTGCCAGTAGTTTAGCGGGAGTGATAGATACGCAGTATTTT.

V is TRBV30 and J is TRBJ2-1; D unresolved. There are 12 residues in the CDR3. The germline gives CDR1 GTSNPN, CDR2 SVGIG (reference sequence). The V gene lost 0 bases and the J gene lost 8 bases, with 8 bases spanning the gap. The CDR3 is CAWSVLGDEQFF. The CDR3 bases are TGTGCCTGGAGTGTACTTGGGGATGAGCAGTTCTTC. Complete variable domain (other parts from reference TRBV30 and TRBJ2-1): SQTIHQWPATLVQPVGSPLSLECTVEGTSNPNLYWYRQAAGRGLQLLFYSVGIGQISSEVPQNLSASRPQDRQFILSSKKLLLSDSGFYLCAWSVLGDEQFFGPGTRLTVL.

The gene calls are TRBV20-1 and TRBJ1-1, with no clear D. The germline V and J ends were trimmed by 5 bases and 5 bases, with 9 bases remaining between them. The CDR3 extends over 11 amino acids. Germline values: CDR1 DFQATT, CDR2 SNEGSKA (reference sequence). CDR3: CSALHGTEAFF. The DNA for the CDR3 is TGCAGTGCTCTACATGGGACTGAAGCTTTCTTT.

This clonotype has only a few counts. A read error is possible here, since a much larger clone lies one base away. The chain recombines TRBV12-3 or TRBV12-4 with TRBJ2-3; 7 nucleotides align to TRBD2. CDR3 length equals 17 residues. The V gene end was trimmed by 3 bases and the J gene end by 4 bases; junction bases not matched to a gene: 13. CDR3: CASSFSAGQSSADTQYF. For the CDR3, the DNA is TGTGCCAGCAGTTTTTCAGCGGGGCAATCTAGCGCAGATACGCAGTATTTT.

In DNA form, the CDR3 reads TGTGCCACCAGTGTCCCGTTCGACACCAGTGAGCAGTTCTTC. Amino acid sequence: CATSVPFDTSEQFF. The chain joins TRBV24-1 to TRBJ2-1; no firm D call. Germline lookup yields CDR1 KGHDR and CDR2 SFDVKD. V lost 5 bases to trimming and J lost 9 bases, with 16 bases between them. This CDR3 contains 14 residues.

The chain couples TRBV6-5 to TRBJ2-1, with 7 nucleotides matching TRBD2. The CDR3 runs 16 residues. The ends lost 2 bases at V and 6 bases at J; junction bases unmatched: 10. Germline lookup yields CDR1 MNHEY and CDR2 SVGAGI. CDR3 nucleotide sequence: TGTGCCAGCAGTTACGGTTCGGACGGGAGGCCCAATGAGCAGTTCTTC. It specifies CASSYGSDGRPNEQFF.

The sample holds many counts of this clonotype. The chain uses TRBV6-1 and TRBJ2-7; 9 bases fit TRBD2. This CDR3 has 16 residues. V was clipped by 5 bases and J by 0 bases; unmatched bases: 8. CDR1 MNHNS and CDR2 SASEGT come from the germline V gene. This CDR3 is CASSYEAGGLSYEQYF. The CDR3 nucleotides are TGTGCCAGCAGTTATGAGGCGGGAGGGCTCTCCTACGAGCAGTACTTC.